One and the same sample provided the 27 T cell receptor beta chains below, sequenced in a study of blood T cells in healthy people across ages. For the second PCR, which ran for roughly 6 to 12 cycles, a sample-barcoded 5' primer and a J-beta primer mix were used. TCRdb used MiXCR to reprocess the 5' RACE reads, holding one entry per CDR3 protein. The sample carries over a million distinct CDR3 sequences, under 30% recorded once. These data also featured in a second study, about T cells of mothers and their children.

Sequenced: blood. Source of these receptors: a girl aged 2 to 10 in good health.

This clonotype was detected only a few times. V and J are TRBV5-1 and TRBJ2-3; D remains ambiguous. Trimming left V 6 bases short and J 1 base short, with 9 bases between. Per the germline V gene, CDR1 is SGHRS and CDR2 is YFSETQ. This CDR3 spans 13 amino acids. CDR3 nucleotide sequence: TGCGCCAGCACTGGACGCCGCACAGATACGCAGTATTTT. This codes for CASTGRRTDTQYF. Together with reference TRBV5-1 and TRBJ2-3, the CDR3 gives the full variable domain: KAGVTQTPRYLIKTRGQQVTLSCSPISGHRSVSWYQQTPGQGLQFLFEYFSETQRNKGNFPGRFSGRQFSNSRSEMNVSTLELGDSALYLCASTGRRTDTQYFGPGTRLTVL.

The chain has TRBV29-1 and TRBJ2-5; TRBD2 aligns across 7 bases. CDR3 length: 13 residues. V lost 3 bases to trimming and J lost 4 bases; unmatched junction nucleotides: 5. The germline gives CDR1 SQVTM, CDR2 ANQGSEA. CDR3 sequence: CSVDREVLETQYF. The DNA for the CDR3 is TGCAGCGTTGATCGGGAGGTTCTAGAGACCCAGTACTTC.

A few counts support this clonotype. CDR3 sequence reads: CASSWDRGFNYGYTF. For the CDR3, the DNA is TGTGCCAGCAGCTGGGACAGGGGTTTCAACTATGGCTACACCTTC. The J gene is TRBJ1-2, the V gene TRBV11-1, with 10 bases lining up with TRBD1. This CDR3 is 15 amino acids long. Losses at the gene ends were 4 bases for V and 2 bases for J; bases not matched to a gene: 4. Germline CDR1 and CDR2: SGHAT and FQDESV (reference sequence).

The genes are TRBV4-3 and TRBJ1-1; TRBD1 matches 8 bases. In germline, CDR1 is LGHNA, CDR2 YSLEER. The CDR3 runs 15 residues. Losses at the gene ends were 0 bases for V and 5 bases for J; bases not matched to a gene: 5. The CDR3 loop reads CASSQDQGARTEAFF. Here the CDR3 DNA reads TGCGCCAGCAGCCAAGATCAGGGGGCGAGAACTGAAGCTTTCTTT.

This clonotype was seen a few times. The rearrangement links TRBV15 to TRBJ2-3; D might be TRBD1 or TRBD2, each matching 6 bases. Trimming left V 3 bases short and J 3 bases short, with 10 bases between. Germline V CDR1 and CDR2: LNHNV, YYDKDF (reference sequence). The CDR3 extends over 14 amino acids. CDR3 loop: CATSSPGATDTQYF. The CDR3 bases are TGTGCCACCAGCAGTCCGGGGGCAACAGATACGCAGTATTTT.

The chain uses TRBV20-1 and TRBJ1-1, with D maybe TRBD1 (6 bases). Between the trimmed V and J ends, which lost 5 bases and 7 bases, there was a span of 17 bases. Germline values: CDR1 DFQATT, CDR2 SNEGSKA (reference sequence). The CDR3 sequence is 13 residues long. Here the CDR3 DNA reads TGCAGTGCTGGGGGGGGACATCACCATGAAGCTTTCTTT. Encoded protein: CSAGGGHHHEAFF.

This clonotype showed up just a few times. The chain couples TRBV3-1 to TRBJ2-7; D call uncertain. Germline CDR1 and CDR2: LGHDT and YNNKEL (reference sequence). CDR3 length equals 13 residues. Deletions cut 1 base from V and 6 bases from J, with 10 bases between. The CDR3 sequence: CASSQAGFREQYF. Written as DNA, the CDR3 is TGTGCCAGCAGCCAAGCCGGCTTTCGCGAGCAGTACTTC.

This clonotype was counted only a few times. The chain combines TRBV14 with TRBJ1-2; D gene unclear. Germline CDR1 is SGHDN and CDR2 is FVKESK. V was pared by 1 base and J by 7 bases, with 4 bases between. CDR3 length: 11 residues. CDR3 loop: CASSQACGYTF. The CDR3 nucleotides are TGTGCCAGCAGCCAAGCGTGTGGCTACACCTTC. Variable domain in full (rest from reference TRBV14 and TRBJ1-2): EAGVTQFPSHSVIEKGQTVTLRCDPISGHDNLYWYRRVMGKEIKFLLHFVKESKQDESGMPNNRFLAERTGGTYSTLKVQPAELEDSGVYFCASSQACGYTFGSGTRLTVV.

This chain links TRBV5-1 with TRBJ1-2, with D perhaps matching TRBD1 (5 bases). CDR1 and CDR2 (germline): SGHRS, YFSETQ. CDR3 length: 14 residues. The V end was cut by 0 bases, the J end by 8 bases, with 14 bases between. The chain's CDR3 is CASSLEGAGDGYTF. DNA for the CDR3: TGCGCCAGCAGCTTGGAAGGGGCGGGAGACGGCTACACCTTC.

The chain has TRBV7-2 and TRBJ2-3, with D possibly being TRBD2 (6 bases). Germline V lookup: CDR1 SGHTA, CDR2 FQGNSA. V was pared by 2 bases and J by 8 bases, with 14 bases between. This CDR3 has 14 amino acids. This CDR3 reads CASSLFGDWGTQYF. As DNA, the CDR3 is TGTGCCAGCAGCTTATTCGGGGACTGGGGTACGCAGTATTTT. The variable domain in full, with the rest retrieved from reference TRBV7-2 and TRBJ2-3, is GAGVSQSPSNKVTEKGKDVELRCDPISGHTALYWYRQSLGQGLEFLIYFQGNSAPDKSGLPSDRFSAERTGGSVSTLTIQRTQQEDSAVYLCASSLFGDWGTQYFGPGTRLTVL.

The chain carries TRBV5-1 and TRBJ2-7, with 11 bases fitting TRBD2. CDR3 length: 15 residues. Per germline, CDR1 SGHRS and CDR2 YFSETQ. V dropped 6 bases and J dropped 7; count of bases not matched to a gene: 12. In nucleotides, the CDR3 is TGCGCCAGCACCTTTATAGCGGGAGGGCCCGGGGAGCAGTACTTC. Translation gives CASTFIAGGPGEQYF.

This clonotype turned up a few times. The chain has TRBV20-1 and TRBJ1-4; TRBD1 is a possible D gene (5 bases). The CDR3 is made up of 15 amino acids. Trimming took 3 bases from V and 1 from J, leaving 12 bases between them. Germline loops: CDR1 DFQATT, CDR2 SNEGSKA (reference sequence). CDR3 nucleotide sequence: TGCAGTGCTAGGGTCAGGGCCCAAACTAATGAAAAACTGTTTTTT. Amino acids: CSARVRAQTNEKLFF.

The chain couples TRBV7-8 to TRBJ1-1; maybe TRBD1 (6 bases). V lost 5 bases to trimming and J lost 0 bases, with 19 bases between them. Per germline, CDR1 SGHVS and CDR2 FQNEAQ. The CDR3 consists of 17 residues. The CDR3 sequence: CASSPQGMGPMNTEAFF. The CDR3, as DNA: TGTGCCAGCAGCCCTCAGGGGATGGGTCCAATGAACACTGAAGCTTTCTTT.

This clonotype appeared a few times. The CDR3 here is CASSHPRELAGGETQYF. The CDR3 DNA reads TGCGCCAGCAGCCATCCCAGGGAACTAGCGGGAGGAGAGACCCAGTACTTC. V and J are TRBV4-1 and TRBJ2-1, with 12 bases matching TRBD2. TRBJ2-5 explains the end of the DNA better; the J call may be wrong. Looked up from germline, CDR1 is MGHRA and CDR2 is YSYEKL. This CDR3 is built from 17 residues.

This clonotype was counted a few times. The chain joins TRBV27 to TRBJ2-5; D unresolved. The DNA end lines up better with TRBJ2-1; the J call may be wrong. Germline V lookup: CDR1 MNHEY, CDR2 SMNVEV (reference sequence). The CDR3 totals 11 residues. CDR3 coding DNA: TGTGCCACCCGCTGGGGTTCTGAGCAGTTCTTC. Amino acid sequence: CATRWGSEQFF.

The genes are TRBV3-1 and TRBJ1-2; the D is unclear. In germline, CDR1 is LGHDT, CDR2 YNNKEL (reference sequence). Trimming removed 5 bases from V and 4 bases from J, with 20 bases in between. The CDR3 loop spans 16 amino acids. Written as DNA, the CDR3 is TGTGCCAGCAGCTCTGGGAGGATAGACCCCCTCTATGGCTACACCTTC. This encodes CASSSGRIDPLYGYTF.

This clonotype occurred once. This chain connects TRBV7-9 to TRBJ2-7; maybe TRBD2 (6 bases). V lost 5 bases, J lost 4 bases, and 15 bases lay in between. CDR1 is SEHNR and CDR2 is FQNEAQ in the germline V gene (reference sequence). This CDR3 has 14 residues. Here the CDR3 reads CASSEGGMLYEQYF. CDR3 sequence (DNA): TGTGCCAGCAGCGAGGGAGGAATGTTATACGAGCAGTACTTC.

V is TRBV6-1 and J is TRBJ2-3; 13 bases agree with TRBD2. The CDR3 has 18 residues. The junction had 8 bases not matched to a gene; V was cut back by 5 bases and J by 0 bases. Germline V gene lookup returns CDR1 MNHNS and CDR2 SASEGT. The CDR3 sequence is CASSKGLAGPLSTDTQYF. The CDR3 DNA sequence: TGTGCCAGCAGTAAGGGACTAGCGGGGCCCCTTAGCACAGATACGCAGTATTTT.

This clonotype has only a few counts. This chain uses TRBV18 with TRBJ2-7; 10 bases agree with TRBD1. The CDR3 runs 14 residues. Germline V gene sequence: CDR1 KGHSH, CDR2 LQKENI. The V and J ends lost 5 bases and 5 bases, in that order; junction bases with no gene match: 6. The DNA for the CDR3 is TGTGCCAGCTCATCGGGACAGGGGATTCACGAGCAGTACTTC. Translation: CASSSGQGIHEQYF.

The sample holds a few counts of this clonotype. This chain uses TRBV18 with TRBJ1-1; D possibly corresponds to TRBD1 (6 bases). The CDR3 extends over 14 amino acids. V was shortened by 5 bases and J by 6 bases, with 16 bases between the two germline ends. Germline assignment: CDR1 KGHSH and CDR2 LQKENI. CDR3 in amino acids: CASSELQGRAEAFF. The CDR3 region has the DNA TGTGCCAGCTCAGAACTACAGGGTAGGGCTGAAGCTTTCTTT.

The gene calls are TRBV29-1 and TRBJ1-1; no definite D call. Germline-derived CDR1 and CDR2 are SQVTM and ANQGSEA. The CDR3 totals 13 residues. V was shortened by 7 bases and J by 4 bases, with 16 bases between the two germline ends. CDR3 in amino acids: CSGNSRPGTEAFF. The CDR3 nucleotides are TGCAGCGGGAATTCCCGCCCGGGCACTGAAGCTTTCTTT.

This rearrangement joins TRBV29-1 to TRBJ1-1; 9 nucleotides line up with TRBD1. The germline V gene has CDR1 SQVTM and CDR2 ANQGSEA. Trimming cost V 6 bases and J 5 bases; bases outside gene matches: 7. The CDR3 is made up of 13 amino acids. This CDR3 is CSVDRGRDTEAFF. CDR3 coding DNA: TGCAGCGTGGACAGGGGACGTGATACTGAAGCTTTCTTT.

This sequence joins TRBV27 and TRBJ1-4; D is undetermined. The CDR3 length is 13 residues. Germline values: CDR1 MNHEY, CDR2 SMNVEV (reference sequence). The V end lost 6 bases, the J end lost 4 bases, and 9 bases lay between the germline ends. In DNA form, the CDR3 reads TGTGCCAGCAGGGGCCAGTATAATGAAAAACTGTTTTTT. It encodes CASRGQYNEKLFF. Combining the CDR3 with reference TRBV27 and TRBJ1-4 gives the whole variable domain EAQVTQNPRYLITVTGKKLTVTCSQNMNHEYMSWYRQDPGLGLRQIYYSMNVEVTDKGDVPEGYKVSRKEKRNFPLILESPSPNQTSLYFCASRGQYNEKLFFGSGTQLSVL.

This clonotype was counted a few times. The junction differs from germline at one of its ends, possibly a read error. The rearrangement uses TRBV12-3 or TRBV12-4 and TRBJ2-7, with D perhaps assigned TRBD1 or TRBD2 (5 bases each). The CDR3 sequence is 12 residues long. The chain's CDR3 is CAGSFGGGEQYF. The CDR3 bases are TGTGCCGGCAGTTTCGGTGGGGGCGAGCAGTACTTC.

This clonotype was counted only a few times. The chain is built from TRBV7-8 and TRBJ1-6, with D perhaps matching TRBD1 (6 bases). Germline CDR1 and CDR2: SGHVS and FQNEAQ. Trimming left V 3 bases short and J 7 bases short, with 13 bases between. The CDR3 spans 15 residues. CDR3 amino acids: CASSLIGGQNSPLHF. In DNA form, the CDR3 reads TGTGCCAGCAGCTTGATTGGGGGCCAGAATTCACCCCTCCACTTT.

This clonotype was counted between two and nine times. The DNA for the CDR3 is TGTGCTAGTCGGTCTAGTGCCTACGAGCAGTACTTC. Its protein product is CASRSSAYEQYF. This sequence joins TRBV12-5 and TRBJ2-5; D remains unclear. The assigned J gene may be wrong: the sequence end matches TRBJ2-7 better. CDR3 length: 12 amino acids. Germline CDR1 and CDR2: LGHNT and FRNRAP.

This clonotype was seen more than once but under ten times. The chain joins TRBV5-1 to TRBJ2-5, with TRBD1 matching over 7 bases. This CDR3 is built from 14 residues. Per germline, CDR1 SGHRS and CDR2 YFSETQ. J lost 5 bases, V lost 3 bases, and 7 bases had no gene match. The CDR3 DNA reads TGCGCCAGCAGCTCGGAGGACAGGAGGGAGACCCAGTACTTC. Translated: CASSSEDRRETQYF.